This TCR beta chain was recorded in a study of CD8+ T cells in alopecia areata. Overall study context: Patients remained on tofacitinib for 6 to 18 months and then went 6 months without it.

Study-wide points: In lesional scalp, particularly from alopecia totalis/universalis, clonality was higher than in normal scalp.

This clone was seen a few times. Its antigen is still unknown. cDNA prepared by RNA extraction and subsequent reverse transcription served as the template for sequencing. Repertoires were generated with immunoSEQ multiplex PCR, while TCRdb's copy carries only in-frame clones and drops some. The data hold about 200,000 clones, with 55% to 70% observed a single time. Treatment here: oral pan-JAK inhibitor, 5-10 mg twice daily. The CDR3 contains 18 residues. Trimming removed 4 bases at V and 1 base at J, with 21 bases between. Germline lookup yields CDR1 MNHNS and CDR2 SASEGT. This specimen was CD4+ T cells sorted from blood, taken at week 24, from a patient treated with tofacitinib. The genes are TRBV6-1 and TRBJ2-3; tentatively, D is TRBD2 (6 bases). This sequence originates from a human donor with alopecia areata. This CDR3 reads CASSGYAGPRRGTDTQYF. CDR3 sequence (DNA): TGTGCCAGCAGTGGATACGCCGGGCCCAGGAGGGGCACAGATACGCAGTATTTT.